This TCR beta chain emerged from a study of T cells in localized non-small cell lung cancer. CDR1 PRHDT and CDR2 FYEKMQ come from the germline V gene (reference sequence). This CDR3 comprises 15 residues. Trimming shortened V by 2 bases and J by 1 base, and 11 bases separated the two germline ends. A word on this clone: What it binds is not known.

The data were produced by immunoSEQ multiplex PCR, yet TCRdb's version contains in-frame clones alone and is incomplete. The sample shows 65,000 to 90,000 clones, around 80% of them seen only once. Study-wide points: Longer overall survival was associated with a higher density of T cells in the blood. Of the top 100 tumor clones, median roughly 55 were in adjacent lung, some 30 among its top 100. Exceeding tumor, uninvolved adjacent lung had the highest T cell clonality.

The sample consisted of PBMCs, taken before any cancer treatment. This rearrangement joins TRBV13 to TRBJ1-1; unclear D gene. The source is a man aged 35 to 69 with stage II squamous cell lung carcinoma. The CDR3 here is CASSLLPLKNTEAFF. In DNA form, the CDR3 reads TGTGCCAGCAGCTTACTCCCACTAAAGAACACTGAAGCTTTCTTT. The variable domain in full, with the rest retrieved from reference TRBV13 and TRBJ1-1, is AAGVIQSPRHLIKEKRETATLKCYPIPRHDTVYWYQQGPGQDPQFLISFYEKMQSDKGSIPDRFSAQQFSDYHSELNMSSLELGDSALYFCASSLLPLKNTEAFFGQGTRLTVV.